The 14 T cell receptor beta chains given below trace back to one sample, sequenced in a study of identical twins. MiXCR, applied by TCRdb to the 5' RACE reads, yields one record per CDR3 protein. The profile covers approximately 700,000 distinct CDR3 sequences, with about 18% appearing a single time and about 12% taken by the ten largest. These records were also assigned to another study, of T cells expressing NK-cell markers.

Sequencing used PBMCs. All receptors come from a woman aged 18-30 years in good health.

The rearrangement links TRBV10-3 to TRBJ2-7; TRBD1 is a possible D gene (5 bases). CDR1 ENHRY and CDR2 SYGVKD come from the germline V gene. This CDR3 contains 11 residues. Trimming left V 8 bases short and J 6 bases short, with 11 bases between. The chain's CDR3 is CAIAGQFEQYF. The CDR3 coding sequence is TGTGCCATCGCCGGACAATTCGAGCAGTACTTC.

This clonotype was observed a few times. The rearrangement joins TRBV5-1 to TRBJ1-1; possibly TRBD1 for D (5 bases). CDR1 and CDR2 (germline): SGHRS, YFSETQ. CDR3 size: 12 residues. Trimming took 2 bases from V and 10 from J, leaving 12 bases between them. The chain's CDR3 is CASSFTGGGAFF. In DNA, the CDR3 is TGCGCCAGCAGCTTTACGGGGGGGGGAGCTTTCTTT.

The sample holds many counts of this clonotype. The V gene is TRBV25-1, the J gene TRBJ1-1; TRBD1 agrees at 7 bases. The CDR3 covers 13 residues. The V and J ends lost 3 bases and 5 bases, in that order; junction bases with no gene match: 3. CDR1 MGHDK and CDR2 SYGVNS come from the germline V gene. Here the CDR3 DNA reads TGTGCCAGCAGTGACAGGGGGAGGACTGAAGCTTTCTTT. Residues: CASSDRGRTEAFF.

This clonotype appeared many times. The gene calls are TRBV20-1 and TRBJ1-2, with TRBD1 identical over 7 bases. Losses at the gene ends were 0 bases for V and 8 bases for J; bases not matched to a gene: 6. CDR1 and CDR2 from the germline V gene are DFQATT and SNEGSKA (reference sequence). The CDR3 runs 13 residues. The CDR3: CSARDPQGGGYTF. Written as DNA, the CDR3 is TGCAGTGCTAGAGACCCCCAGGGGGGCGGCTACACCTTC.

The chain employs TRBV20-1 and TRBJ2-2; perhaps TRBD1 as D (5 bases). The length of the CDR3 is 16 residues. Germline CDR1 DFQATT, CDR2 SNEGSKA (reference sequence). Trimming shortened V by 3 bases and J by 7 bases, and 21 bases separated the two germline ends. CDR3 DNA: TGCAGTGCTAGGGTGGGGCTTGGGGTTACGAGCGGGGAGCTGTTTTTT. This codes for CSARVGLGVTSGELFF.

The chain links TRBV20-1 to TRBJ1-2; 9 positions agree with TRBD1. The V gene end was trimmed by 5 bases and the J gene end by 8 bases; junction bases not matched to a gene: 6. The CDR3 runs to 12 residues. Germline V gives CDR1 DFQATT, CDR2 SNEGSKA (reference sequence). The CDR3 DNA sequence: TGCAGTGCTTCAGGACAGGGGATAGGCTACACCTTC. Translation gives CSASGQGIGYTF.

The rearrangement joins TRBV7-9 to TRBJ1-2; TRBD1 agrees at 7 bases. The V segment lost 6 bases and the J segment 2 bases; nucleotides outside the gene matches: 6. Germline V gene sequence: CDR1 SEHNR, CDR2 FQNEAQ (reference sequence). The CDR3 is made up of 14 amino acids. The CDR3 protein is CASSIGQANYGYTF. The CDR3 DNA is TGTGCCAGCAGTATAGGACAGGCAAACTATGGCTACACCTTC. Combining the CDR3 with reference TRBV7-9 and TRBJ1-2 gives the whole variable domain DTGVSQNPRHKITKRGQNVTFRCDPISEHNRLYWYRQTLGQGPEFLTYFQNEAQLEKSRLLSDRFSAERPKGSFSTLEIQRTEQGDSAMYLCASSIGQANYGYTFGSGTRLTVV.

The chain employs TRBV5-1 and TRBJ2-1; possible D gene TRBD2, 6 bases. CDR1 is SGHRS, CDR2 YFSETQ, per germline. CDR3 length equals 15 residues. The V gene lost 0 bases and the J gene lost 4 bases, with 11 bases spanning the gap. The CDR3 is CASSLEIAVYNEQFF. The CDR3 bases are TGCGCCAGCAGCTTGGAGATAGCGGTATACAATGAGCAGTTCTTC.

The chain recombines TRBV27 with TRBJ2-3; 11 bases map to TRBD2. Germline CDR1 reads MNHEY; CDR2 reads SMNVEV (reference sequence). V lost 6 bases to trimming and J lost 0 bases; unmatched junction nucleotides: 5. This CDR3 comprises 16 residues. The DNA for the CDR3 is TGTGCCAGCAGGGGGACTAGCGGACCTAGCACAGATACGCAGTATTTT. Amino acid sequence: CASRGTSGPSTDTQYF.

The chain employs TRBV6-2 or TRBV6-3 and TRBJ1-1; D is ambiguous. Germline loops: CDR1 MNHEY, CDR2 SVGEGT. V lost 6 bases, J lost 0 bases, and 11 bases lay in between. The CDR3 runs 14 residues. CDR3 nucleotide sequence: TGTGCCAGCAGAATCTCAGAGATGAACACTGAAGCTTTCTTT. This encodes CASRISEMNTEAFF.

V is TRBV10-3 and J is TRBJ2-7, with D uncertain. V was clipped by 4 bases and J by 0 bases, with 13 bases between them. The CDR3 length is 15 residues. CDR1 is ENHRY, CDR2 SYGVKD, per germline. CDR3 sequence reads: CAISVRHEFSYEQYF. The CDR3 DNA is TGTGCCATCAGTGTTAGACACGAGTTCTCCTACGAGCAGTACTTC.

This clonotype was picked up one time. The V and J genes are TRBV20-1 and TRBJ2-7; possible D gene TRBD1, 6 bases. Trimming removed 6 bases at V and 2 bases at J, with 20 bases between. CDR1 and CDR2 from the germline V gene are DFQATT and SNEGSKA (reference sequence). This CDR3 comprises 15 residues. The CDR3 DNA follows: TGCAGTGCAAGAAAAAGTGGACAGTCTACCTACGAGCAGTACTTC. It yields the protein CSARKSGQSTYEQYF.

A single count supports this clonotype. A much more abundant neighbour one base away suggests this may be a read error. The chain couples TRBV20-1 to TRBJ2-5; 7 positions match TRBD1. CDR1 and CDR2 from the germline V gene are DFQATT and SNEGSKA (reference sequence). The CDR3 has 13 amino acids. The V and J ends lost 3 bases and 2 bases, in that order; junction bases with no gene match: 3. This chain's CDR3 is CSASSRGQETQYF. The CDR3 region has the DNA TGCAGTGCTAGTTCCAGGGGGCAAGAGACCCAGTACTTC.

This clonotype has just a few counts. CDR3 bases: TGTGCCTGGAGTGTGTTGAGGTGGGGGCATGGTGAGCAGTTCTTC. This translates into CAWSVLRWGHGEQFF. The chain carries TRBV30 and TRBJ2-1, with D maybe TRBD1 (6 bases). CDR3 length: 15 amino acids. From germline, CDR1 is GTSNPN and CDR2 SVGIG (reference sequence). Trimming took off 0 bases at V and 9 bases at J, with 18 bases between the two ends. Full variable domain (remainder filled in from reference TRBV30 and TRBJ2-1): SQTIHQWPATLVQPVGSPLSLECTVEGTSNPNLYWYRQAAGRGLQLLFYSVGIGQISSEVPQNLSASRPQDRQFILSSKKLLLSDSGFYLCAWSVLRWGHGEQFFGPGTRLTVL.